Sequencing of this TCR beta chain was carried out in a study of shared clonotypes between healthy human individuals (dated by TCRdb to the early 2020s). About the investigation overall: Two women and a few men aged 18 to 49 years were included in the cohort. For each donor, three plates each were used for CD4 naive and CD4 memory, two plates were used for CD8 naive, and one plate was used for CD8 memory. Libraries were prepared and TCR repertoires were sequenced by different laboratories using diverse techniques, in order to increase sequencing depth and limit assay-specific biases. Leukapheresis yielded between about 0.9 and 8.9 billion PBMCs per donor. To estimate repertoire size and how much clonotypes are shared between individuals, the study performed deep sequencing of blood TCR repertoires from about five healthy adults. Findings and caveats that apply to the study as a whole: Higher generation probabilities were observed for clonotypes shared by all four sorted-subset donors than for non-shared clonotypes. Naive subsets generally had larger estimated clonotype richness than memory subsets. The small number of donors limited the genetic and exposure-history diversity represented. Roughly 5.2% of naive CD4, 3.5% of naive CD8, roughly 2.4% of memory CD4, and approximately 0.39% of memory CD8 clonotypes were shared across four donors. Sampling was restricted to blood, and TCR repertoires in tissue are likely to differ from TCR repertoires in blood. Pairwise subsampling led to the expectation that sequencing depth would affect the degree of clonotype sharing among donors. Incomplete sequencing was indicated by rarefaction of sorted-subset datasets, despite the large sequencing depth.

Concerning this clone: It has no known antigen specificity. No base qualities exist here, and no much larger clone lies one base off it.

Donors were healthy HIV-negative adults with no recently reported acute infections or vaccinations. Every donor was a Caucasian adult living in Nashville, Tennessee, USA. CD4+ T cells were enriched through magnetic negative selection, after which naive cells were positively selected on CD45RA and the remaining negative fraction served as the memory subset. Blood was collected by leukapheresis, and PBMCs were isolated by Ficoll-Histopaque density gradient centrifugation and then cryopreserved in liquid nitrogen vapor phase. Purity and quantity of every magnetically sorted T cell population were checked by analytical flow cytometry. Genomic DNA was isolated from every sorted fraction and measured by UV absorbance on a Nanodrop 2000c. Using the deep immunoSEQ assay, multiplex PCR amplified TCR CDR3 regions from genomic DNA. Extracted genomic DNA from each cell subset was distributed evenly across all wells of several immunoSEQ 96-well plates, and each plate was treated as a replicate. For sorted subsets, about 200 ng genomic DNA, equal to some 30,000 T cell genomes, was loaded into each replicate PCR. Purified libraries were quantified with a Qubit 3.0 fluorometer, sized on a Bioanalyzer 2100, and re-quantified with the KAPA Library Quantification kit. Every immunoSEQ 96-well plate was sequenced on a separate single-read 150-cycle Illumina NextSeq 550 flow cell. On the study's bioinformatics: Because only junctional sequences without quality scores were contained in the immunoSEQ output, filtering matching that applied to full-length reads could not be performed. Sequences were annotated with PyIR, a Python wrapper for IgBLAST v1.9, and V/J genes and CDR3 were assigned using IMGT germline references. Reads were removed for weak V/J assignments (E-value above 1e-6), missing CDR3, stop codons, out-of-frame junctions, or ambiguous translated residues. A V3J clonotype was defined by an identical inferred V gene, J gene, and CDR3 amino acid sequence. The percentage overlap between two repertoires was calculated by dividing the number of shared unique clonotypes by the size of the smaller repertoire. Richness of each repertoire was evaluated using RTK rarefaction, the Chao1 estimator, and Recon v2.1 estimates of unobserved clonotypes. For all TCRbeta clonotypes obtained by the gDNA method from a few donors, generation probabilities were computed with OLGA. In TCRdb, the immuneACCESS table is reduced to in-frame sequences with V and J assigned. These tables do not hold every clone; where another copy was compared, an unresolved V gene accounts for under half, and the others remain unexplained. V and J calls and clone size come straight from that table; D and trimming were deduced from the DNA. For this sample there are around 1.5 million clones; approximately 98% appear just once. Of the sample, less than 0.55% is held by the ten largest clones.

A distance of 12 bases separates the germline ends of V and J, which lose 3 bases and 4 bases respectively. CDR1 is given as KGHSH and CDR2 as LQKENI, both from the germline V gene. The CDR3 goes from the cysteine to the phenylalanine over 14 residues. CDR3 DNA only is kept here, 42 bases in frame from base 1. Sequenced input: naive CD4+ T cells sorted from blood. The sample's cell subset or site label, in plain terms: CD45RA+ positively selected. In this chain, TRBV18 is recombined with TRBJ1-1; the D gene identity is not certain. The origin of this receptor is a man in his thirties or forties in good health. CDR3 reads: CASSPLVSTTEAFF. The nucleotides read TGTGCCAGCTCACCCCTTGTTAGCACCACTGAAGCTTTCTTT.